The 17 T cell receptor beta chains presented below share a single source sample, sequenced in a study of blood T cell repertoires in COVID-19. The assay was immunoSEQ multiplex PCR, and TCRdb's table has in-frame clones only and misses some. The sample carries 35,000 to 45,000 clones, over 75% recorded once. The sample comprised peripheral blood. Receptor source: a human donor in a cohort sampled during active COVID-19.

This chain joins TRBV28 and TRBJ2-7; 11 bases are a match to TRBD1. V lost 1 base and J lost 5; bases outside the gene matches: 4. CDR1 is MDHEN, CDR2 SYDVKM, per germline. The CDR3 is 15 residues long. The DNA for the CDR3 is TGTGCCAGCAGTTTATTGGGACAGGGGGATCACGAGCAGTACTTC. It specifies CASSLLGQGDHEQYF.

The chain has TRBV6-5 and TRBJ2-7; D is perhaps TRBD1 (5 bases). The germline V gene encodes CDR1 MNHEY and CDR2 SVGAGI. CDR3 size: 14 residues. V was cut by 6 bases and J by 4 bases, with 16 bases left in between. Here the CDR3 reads CASSLSMDTYEQYF. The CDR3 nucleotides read TGTGCCAGCAGCCTCTCGATGGACACTTACGAGCAGTACTTC.

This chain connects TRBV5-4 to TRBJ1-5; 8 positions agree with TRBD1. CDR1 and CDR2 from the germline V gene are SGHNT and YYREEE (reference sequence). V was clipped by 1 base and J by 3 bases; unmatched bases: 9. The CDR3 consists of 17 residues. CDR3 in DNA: TGTGCCAGCAGCTTGACCCTAGGACAGGGTCTCAATCAGCCCCAGCATTTT. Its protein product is CASSLTLGQGLNQPQHF.

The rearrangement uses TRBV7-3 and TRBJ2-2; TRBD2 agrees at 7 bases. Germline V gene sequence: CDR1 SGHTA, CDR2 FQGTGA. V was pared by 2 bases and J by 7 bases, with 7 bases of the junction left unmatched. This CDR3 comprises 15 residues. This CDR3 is CASSLYPGRVGELFF. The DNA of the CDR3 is TGTGCCAGCAGCTTATATCCAGGGAGGGTCGGGGAGCTGTTTTTT.

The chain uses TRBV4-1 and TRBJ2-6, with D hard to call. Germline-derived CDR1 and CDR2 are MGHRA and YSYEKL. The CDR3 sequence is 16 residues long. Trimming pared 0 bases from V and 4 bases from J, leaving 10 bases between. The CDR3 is CASSQEQARGANVLTF. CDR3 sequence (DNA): TGCGCCAGCAGCCAAGAGCAGGCCCGAGGGGCCAACGTCCTGACTTTC.

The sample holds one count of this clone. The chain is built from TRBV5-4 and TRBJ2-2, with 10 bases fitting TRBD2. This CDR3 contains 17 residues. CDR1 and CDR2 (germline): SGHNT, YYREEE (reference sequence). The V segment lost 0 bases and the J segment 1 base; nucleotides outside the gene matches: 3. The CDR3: CASSLAERGGNTGELFF. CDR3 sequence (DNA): TGTGCCAGCAGCTTGGCCGAGCGGGGGGGGAACACCGGGGAGCTGTTTTTT.

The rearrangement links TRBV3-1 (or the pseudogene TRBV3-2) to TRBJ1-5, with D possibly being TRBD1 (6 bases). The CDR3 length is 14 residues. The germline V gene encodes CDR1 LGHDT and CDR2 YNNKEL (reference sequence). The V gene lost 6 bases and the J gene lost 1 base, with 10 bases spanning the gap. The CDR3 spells CASRLQGSNQPQHF. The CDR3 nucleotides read TGTGCCAGCAGACTACAGGGCAGCAATCAGCCCCAGCATTTT.

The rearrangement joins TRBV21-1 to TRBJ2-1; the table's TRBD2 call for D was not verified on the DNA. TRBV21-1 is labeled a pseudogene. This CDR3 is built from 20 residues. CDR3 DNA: TGTGCCAGCAGCAAAGTGACACTAGCGGGGGGCTTCGGGTCCTACAATGAGCAGTTCTTC. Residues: CASSKVTLAGGFGSYNEQFF.

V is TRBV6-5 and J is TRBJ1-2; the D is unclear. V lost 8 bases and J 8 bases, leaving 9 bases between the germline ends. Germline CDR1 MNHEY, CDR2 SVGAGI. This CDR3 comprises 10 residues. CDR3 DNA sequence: TGTGCCAGCCTCCTGGAGGGCTACACCTTC. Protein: CASLLEGYTF.

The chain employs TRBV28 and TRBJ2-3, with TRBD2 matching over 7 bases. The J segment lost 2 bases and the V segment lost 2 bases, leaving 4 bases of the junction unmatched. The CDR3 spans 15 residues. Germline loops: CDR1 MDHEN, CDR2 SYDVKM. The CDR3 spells CASSLASGNTDTQYF. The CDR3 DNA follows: TGTGCCAGCAGTTTAGCTAGCGGTAACACAGATACGCAGTATTTT.

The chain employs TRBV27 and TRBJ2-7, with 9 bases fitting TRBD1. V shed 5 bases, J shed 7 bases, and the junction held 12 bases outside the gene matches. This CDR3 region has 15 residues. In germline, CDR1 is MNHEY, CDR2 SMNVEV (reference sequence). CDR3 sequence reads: CASSPGQGRGEEQYF. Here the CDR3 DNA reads TGTGCCAGCAGTCCCGGACAGGGGCGTGGGGAGGAGCAGTACTTC.

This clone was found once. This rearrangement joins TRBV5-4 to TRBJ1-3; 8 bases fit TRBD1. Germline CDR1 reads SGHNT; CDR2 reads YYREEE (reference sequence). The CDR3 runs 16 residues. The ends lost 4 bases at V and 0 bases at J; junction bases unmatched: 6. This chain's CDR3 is CASSAGGGSSGNTIYF. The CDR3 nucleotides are TGTGCCAGCAGCGCAGGGGGCGGGAGCTCTGGAAACACCATATATTTT.

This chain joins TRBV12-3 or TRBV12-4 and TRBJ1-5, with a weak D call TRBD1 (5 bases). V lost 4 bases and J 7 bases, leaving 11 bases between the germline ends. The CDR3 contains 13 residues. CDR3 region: CASSWGGRQPQHF. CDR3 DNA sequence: TGTGCCAGCAGTTGGGGGGGTAGGCAGCCCCAGCATTTT.

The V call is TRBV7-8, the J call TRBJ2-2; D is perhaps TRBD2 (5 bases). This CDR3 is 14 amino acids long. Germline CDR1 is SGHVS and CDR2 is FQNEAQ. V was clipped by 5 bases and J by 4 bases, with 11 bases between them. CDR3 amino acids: CASSRRDSTGELFF. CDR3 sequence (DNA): TGTGCCAGCAGCAGACGGGATTCCACCGGGGAGCTGTTTTTT.

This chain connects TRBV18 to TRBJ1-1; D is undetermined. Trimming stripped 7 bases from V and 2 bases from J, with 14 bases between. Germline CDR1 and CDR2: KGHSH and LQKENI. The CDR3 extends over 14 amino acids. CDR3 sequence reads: CASYPVNPNTEAFF. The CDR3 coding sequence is TGTGCCAGCTACCCGGTGAACCCCAACACTGAAGCTTTCTTT.

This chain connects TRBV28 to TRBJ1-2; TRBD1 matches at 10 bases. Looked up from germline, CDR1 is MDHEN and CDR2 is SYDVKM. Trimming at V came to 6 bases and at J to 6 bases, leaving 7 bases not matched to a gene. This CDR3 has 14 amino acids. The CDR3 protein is CASRGPGQGNGYTF. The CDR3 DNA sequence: TGTGCCAGCAGGGGCCCGGGACAGGGGAATGGCTACACCTTC.

CDR3 region: CASSTTGARTEAFF. The DNA for the CDR3 is TGTGCCAGTAGTACCACAGGGGCGAGGACTGAAGCTTTCTTT. The rearrangement joins TRBV19 to TRBJ1-1; 7 bases match TRBD1. The V gene's germline CDR1 is LNHDA and CDR2 SQIVND (reference sequence). The CDR3 consists of 14 residues. With V trimmed by 4 bases and J by 5 bases, 7 bases remained unmatched.